Given below is one T cell receptor (beta chain) in context. This specimen belongs to a study of shared clonotypes between healthy human individuals. Data came from immunoSEQ multiplex PCR; TCRdb stores just in-frame clones and leaves some out. The profile shows about 2.3 million clones, about nine tenths of them singletons. V lost 0 bases and J lost 0, with 9 bases in between. Germline-derived CDR1 and CDR2 are SGHDT and YYEEEE. The CDR3 has 15 residues. The sample taken for sequencing was naive CD4+ T cells from PBMCs. Subset specified: CD45RA+ positively selected. The rearrangement uses TRBV5-6 and TRBJ1-2; D is unclear. This clonotype was sampled from a man younger than 35 in good health. Some clones in this sample may be carry-over from other donors' samples. CDR3 loop: CASSLGPGTNYGYTF. The CDR3 bases are TGTGCCAGCAGCTTGGGGCCAGGAACTAACTATGGCTACACCTTC.